One sample yielded the 19 T cell receptor beta chains listed below, sequenced in a study of T cells after yellow fever vaccination. From the 5' RACE reads, TCRdb called clonotypes with MiXCR, one entry per CDR3 protein. The sample has a few hundred thousand distinct CDR3 sequences, about 3.5% seen once. The source was PBMCs, collected on the day of the yellow fever booster vaccination. These receptors came from a man aged 18 to 29 who received the YFV17D yellow fever vaccine.

This chain joins TRBV6-5 and TRBJ2-1, with 12 positions matching TRBD2. The trim removed 9 bases at V and 7 bases at J, leaving 13 bases unmatched. Germline V gene sequence: CDR1 MNHEY, CDR2 SVGAGI. The CDR3 runs 16 residues. The CDR3 reads CASWASGGAWKNEQFF. CDR3 in DNA: TGTGCCAGTTGGGCTAGCGGGGGGGCGTGGAAAAATGAGCAGTTCTTC.

This clonotype was recorded at least ten times. The chain employs TRBV5-1 and TRBJ2-7, with D possibly TRBD1 on 5 matching bases. V was cut by 3 bases and J by 4 bases, with 14 bases left in between. This CDR3 spans 14 amino acids. Germline V CDR1 and CDR2: SGHRS, YFSETQ. This CDR3 is CASSSGSLQYEQYF. CDR3 nucleotides: TGCGCCAGCAGCTCAGGGTCCCTCCAGTACGAGCAGTACTTC. The entire variable domain, with the rest obtained from reference TRBV5-1 and TRBJ2-7, is as follows: KAGVTQTPRYLIKTRGQQVTLSCSPISGHRSVSWYQQTPGQGLQFLFEYFSETQRNKGNFPGRFSGRQFSNSRSEMNVSTLELGDSALYLCASSSGSLQYEQYFGPGTRLTVT.

This clonotype was observed a few times. The chain has TRBV20-1 and TRBJ1-5; 10 bases fit TRBD1. V was pared by 6 bases and J by 12 bases, with 11 bases of the junction left unmatched. The CDR3 extends over 13 amino acids. Germline V CDR1 and CDR2: DFQATT, SNEGSKA (reference sequence). CDR3 in amino acids: CSAWDRGKTHQHF. The DNA of the CDR3 is TGCAGTGCCTGGGACAGGGGAAAAACGCACCAGCATTTT.

There are a few counts of this clonotype. The chain couples TRBV14 to TRBJ1-2; D not resolved. Trimming pared 2 bases from V and 7 bases from J, leaving 14 bases between. CDR1 SGHDN and CDR2 FVKESK come from the germline V gene. This CDR3 contains 14 residues. CDR3 coding DNA: TGTGCCAGCAGCCAAACTCCGGGCGTCGGTGGCTACACCTTC. Protein sequence: CASSQTPGVGGYTF.

This clonotype occurred many times. The chain uses TRBV7-2 and TRBJ1-2; D is unresolved. Germline V CDR1 and CDR2: SGHTA, FQGNSA. V lost 5 bases and J 7 bases, leaving 11 bases between the germline ends. The CDR3 spans 12 residues. The CDR3 sequence: CASSPDYGGYTF. CDR3 DNA: TGTGCCAGCAGCCCGGACTATGGTGGCTACACCTTC.

J is TRBJ1-2 and V is TRBV6-1, with a possible D match to TRBD1 (6 bases). V shed 5 bases and J shed 5 bases, with 12 bases lying between them. The CDR3 totals 13 residues. The V gene's germline CDR1 is MNHNS and CDR2 SASEGT. The CDR3 sequence is CASSTQGPYGYTF. In DNA, the CDR3 is TGTGCCAGCAGTACACAGGGCCCGTATGGCTACACCTTC.

In this sample, this clonotype turned up many times. The CDR3 spells CASSLDPGTGFSAFF. The CDR3 DNA sequence: TGCGCCAGCAGCTTGGACCCCGGGACAGGGTTCAGTGCTTTCTTT. The chain uses TRBV5-1 and TRBJ1-1; 9 bases match TRBD1. Trimming took 0 bases from V and 11 from J; bases not matched to a gene: 11. CDR1 is SGHRS, CDR2 YFSETQ, per germline. This CDR3 has 15 amino acids.

The sample holds many counts of this clonotype. The chain recombines TRBV5-1 with TRBJ2-5, with D possibly matching TRBD2 (5 bases). Germline V gene lookup returns CDR1 SGHRS and CDR2 YFSETQ. V gave up 4 bases and J gave up 1 base, with 23 bases separating them. This CDR3 comprises 18 residues. Here the CDR3 DNA reads TGCGCCAGCAGCCCGAGGACTCACCTCCCTGGGATCCAAGAGACCCAGTACTTC. Its protein product is CASSPRTHLPGIQETQYF.

Ten or more counts support this clonotype. J is TRBJ2-7 and V is TRBV11-2, with 7 positions matching TRBD1. The CDR3 length is 12 residues. Per the germline V gene, CDR1 is SGHAT and CDR2 is FQNNGV. The J segment lost 3 bases and the V segment lost 5 bases, leaving 1 base of the junction unmatched. In DNA, the CDR3 is TGTGCCAGCAGCCGACAGGGCTACGAGCAGTACGTC. As protein: CASSRQGYEQYV.

The chain joins TRBV5-4 to TRBJ1-1; D is ambiguous. The germline V gene encodes CDR1 SGHNT and CDR2 YYREEE (reference sequence). The CDR3 loop spans 12 amino acids. CDR3 bases: TGTGCATGGGCGGCAATGAACACTGAAGCTTTCTTT. It specifies CAWAAMNTEAFF.

This clonotype occurred a few times. J is TRBJ2-3 and V is TRBV7-2, with D maybe TRBD2 (5 bases). Germline V gives CDR1 SGHTA, CDR2 FQGNSA. Trimming left V 2 bases short and J 6 bases short, with 18 bases between. This CDR3 spans 16 amino acids. CDR3 nucleotides: TGTGCCAGCAGCTTACACGGACTCGGAGTGGAGGATACGCAGTATTTT. It encodes CASSLHGLGVEDTQYF.

This clonotype was recorded at least ten times. This chain links TRBV28 with TRBJ2-4, with TRBD1 as a possible D gene (5 bases). Germline V CDR1 and CDR2: MDHEN, SYDVKM. This CDR3 spans 15 amino acids. V dropped 3 bases and J dropped 4 bases, with 13 bases sitting between them. CDR3 nucleotide sequence: TGTGCCAGCAGTTTGGCCGAGGCAGGGAAAAACATTCAGTACTTC. The encoded protein is CASSLAEAGKNIQYF.

In this sample, this clonotype turned up many times. The chain employs TRBV7-2 and TRBJ2-3; possible D gene TRBD2, 6 bases. Germline V CDR1 and CDR2: SGHTA, FQGNSA. The CDR3 is 17 amino acids. The V end lost 6 bases, the J end lost 1 base, and 20 bases lay between the germline ends. The CDR3 here is CASSTGLRPYGTDTQYF. In nucleotides, the CDR3 is TGTGCCAGCAGTACGGGACTGCGACCGTACGGCACAGATACGCAGTATTTT.

This clonotype has more than one count but fewer than ten. The CDR3 DNA reads as TGTGCCAGCAGCCAAGTGCTCGTGTCATACTCCAGGATGAACACTGAAGCTTTCTTT. The encoded protein is CASSQVLVSYSRMNTEAFF. V and J are TRBV3-1 and TRBJ1-1, with D unclear. Germline loops: CDR1 LGHDT, CDR2 YNNKEL (reference sequence). Trimming removed 1 base from V and 0 bases from J, with 21 bases in between. The CDR3 runs 19 residues.

The chain joins TRBV15 to TRBJ2-5; 8 nucleotides align to TRBD1. The ends lost 5 bases at V and 4 bases at J; junction bases unmatched: 9. The CDR3 runs to 15 residues. Germline V gene lookup returns CDR1 LNHNV and CDR2 YYDKDF (reference sequence). CDR3 nucleotide sequence: TGTGCCACCAGCGTGGGAGGACAGGGAGGAGAGACCCAGTACTTC. Protein sequence: CATSVGGQGGETQYF.

In this sample, this clonotype turned up many times. The chain has TRBV25-1 and TRBJ2-3, with D possibly matching TRBD2 (5 bases). V was cut by 10 bases and J by 4 bases, with 15 bases left in between. The CDR3 covers 13 residues. Germline V lookup: CDR1 MGHDK, CDR2 SYGVNS. CDR3 coding DNA: TGTGCCACAGACGAGGGTGGCGCAGATACGCAGTATTTT. It codes for CATDEGGADTQYF.

At least ten counts were recorded for this clonotype. The rearrangement uses TRBV29-1 and TRBJ1-1; tentatively, D is TRBD1 (5 bases). The CDR3 totals 12 residues. CDR1 SQVTM and CDR2 ANQGSEA come from the germline V gene. V was shortened by 4 bases and J by 8 bases, with 14 bases between the two germline ends. The CDR3 nucleotides are TGCAGCGTTGGGGCCCAGGGTCAGGAAGCTTTCTTT. Translation gives CSVGAQGQEAFF. Full variable domain (missing parts from reference TRBV29-1 and TRBJ1-1): SAVISQKPSRDICQRGTSLTIQCQVDSQVTMMFWYRQQPGQSLTLIATANQGSEATYESGFVIDKFPISRPNLTFSTLTVSNMSPEDSSIYLCSVGAQGQEAFFGQGTRLTVV.

In this sample, this clonotype turned up many times. The chain has TRBV29-1 and TRBJ2-5; possibly TRBD2 for D (6 bases). The germline gives CDR1 SQVTM, CDR2 ANQGSEA. V lost 1 base, J lost 5 bases, and 8 bases lay in between. This CDR3 has 12 amino acids. This CDR3 is CSVEGGVETQYF. The DNA for the CDR3 is TGCAGCGTTGAAGGGGGGGTGGAGACCCAGTACTTC. The entire variable domain, with the rest obtained from reference TRBV29-1 and TRBJ2-5, is as follows: SAVISQKPSRDICQRGTSLTIQCQVDSQVTMMFWYRQQPGQSLTLIATANQGSEATYESGFVIDKFPISRPNLTFSTLTVSNMSPEDSSIYLCSVEGGVETQYFGPGTRLLVL.

This rearrangement joins TRBV6-5 to TRBJ2-2; the match to TRBD1 covers 7 bases. Per the germline V gene, CDR1 is MNHEY and CDR2 is SVGAGI. J was trimmed by 4 bases and V by 6 bases; bases with no gene match: 5. The CDR3 length is 14 residues. The CDR3 sequence is CASRLTGSTGELFF. The CDR3 bases are TGTGCCAGCAGACTGACAGGGTCCACCGGGGAGCTGTTTTTT.